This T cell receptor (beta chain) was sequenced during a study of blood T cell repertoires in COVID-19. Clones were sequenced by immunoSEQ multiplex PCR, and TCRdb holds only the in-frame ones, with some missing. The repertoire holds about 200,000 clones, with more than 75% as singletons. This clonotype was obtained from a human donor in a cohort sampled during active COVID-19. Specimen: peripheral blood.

The CDR3 DNA reads as TGTGCCAGCAGCCCCGCCAGAGCGGGAGGGCCTACCTACGAGCAGTACTTC. This encodes CASSPARAGGPTYEQYF. The chain uses TRBV7-9 and TRBJ2-7, with 10 positions matching TRBD2. The CDR3 covers 17 residues. CDR1 is SEHNR, CDR2 FQNEAQ, per germline (reference sequence). J gave up 2 bases and V 5 bases, and 12 bases lay outside the gene matches.